What follows are 10 T cell receptor beta chains derived from one specimen sequenced in a study of technical replicates of blood from several donors. The repertoire was sequenced with immunoSEQ multiplex PCR; TCRdb's copy has only in-frame clones and lacks some. The data contain approximately 79,000 clones, around 93% of them singletons. Sequenced: T cells isolated from PBMCs. The receptors shown here come from a human donor in good health.

The gene calls are TRBV19 and TRBJ2-7, with 11 bases lining up with TRBD2. V shed 5 bases and J 9 bases; nucleotides not matched to a gene: 12. Per the germline V gene, CDR1 is LNHDA and CDR2 is SQIVND (reference sequence). This CDR3 has 15 residues. The CDR3 loop reads CASSSTSGASTRQYF. In DNA form, the CDR3 reads TGTGCCAGTAGTTCGACTAGCGGGGCGTCTACGAGGCAGTACTTC.

The chain couples TRBV5-6 to TRBJ2-3, with D possibly TRBD1 on 5 matching bases. The CDR3 spans 16 residues. Germline V gene data show CDR1 as SGHDT and CDR2 as YYEEEE. V was clipped by 0 bases and J by 4 bases, with 15 bases between them. The DNA of the CDR3 is TGTGCCAGCAGCTTGGCCTCGACAGCCTGGGCAGATACGCAGTATTTT. Translating it yields CASSLASTAWADTQYF. The full variable domain, completed using reference TRBV5-6 and TRBJ2-3, is DAGVTQSPTHLIKTRGQQVTLRCSPKSGHDTVSWYQQALGQGPQFIFQYYEEEERQRGNFPDRFSGHQFPNYSSELNVNALLLGDSALYLCASSLASTAWADTQYFGPGTRLTVL.

The V and J genes are TRBV18 and TRBJ1-2, with a tentative D call TRBD1 (5 bases). Germline CDR1 and CDR2: KGHSH and LQKENI. The CDR3 extends over 17 amino acids. Trimming shortened V by 5 bases and J by 4 bases, and 23 bases separated the two germline ends. CDR3 DNA: TGTGCCAGCTCAGCGGGCGGCGGGGGATCTGGCGTCTATGGCTACACCTTC. This codes for CASSAGGGGSGVYGYTF.

The V and J genes are TRBV7-8 and TRBJ1-1, with 9 nucleotides matching TRBD1. The germline V gene encodes CDR1 SGHVS and CDR2 FQNEAQ. Trimming at V came to 4 bases and at J to 1 base, leaving 1 base not matched to a gene. The CDR3 is 14 amino acids. The CDR3 loop reads CASSSDRGNTEAFF. As DNA, the CDR3 is TGTGCCAGCAGCTCGGACAGGGGGAACACTGAAGCTTTCTTT.

The table lists this clone with a count of one. The CDR3 reads CASSQGPARAGGRQETQYF. CDR3 nucleotides: TGCGCCAGCAGCCAAGGCCCAGCCCGAGCGGGGGGGCGACAAGAGACCCAGTACTTC. The V call is TRBV4-1, the J call TRBJ2-5; 10 nucleotides agree with TRBD2. J gave up 2 bases and V 1 base, and 13 bases lay outside the gene matches. CDR3 length: 19 amino acids. Germline loops: CDR1 MGHRA, CDR2 YSYEKL.

The table lists this clone with a count of one. The chain carries TRBV27 and TRBJ1-1; the match to TRBD1 covers 8 bases. The CDR3 has 17 residues. Per the germline V gene, CDR1 is MNHEY and CDR2 is SMNVEV (reference sequence). With 7 bases clipped from V and 0 bases from J, the junction kept 13 bases outside the gene matches. The CDR3 nucleotides are TGTGCCAGCACCCCCCTCGGACAGGGACCGTTGAACACTGAAGCTTTCTTT. Its translation is CASTPLGQGPLNTEAFF.

The chain employs TRBV30 and TRBJ2-2; 7 bases match TRBD2. The CDR3 contains 13 residues. Germline V lookup: CDR1 GTSNPN, CDR2 SVGIG (reference sequence). Trimming cost V 3 bases and J 7 bases; bases outside gene matches: 5. CDR3: CAWRMGGSGELFF. The DNA for the CDR3 is TGTGCCTGGAGGATGGGGGGGAGCGGGGAGCTGTTTTTT.

The CDR3 region is CASSLPGKLGYEQYF. The CDR3 DNA reads as TGTGCCAGCAGTTTACCCGGGAAATTGGGCTACGAGCAGTACTTC. The chain links TRBV28 to TRBJ2-7; D might be TRBD2 (5 bases). CDR1 is MDHEN, CDR2 SYDVKM, per germline. The V end lost 2 bases, the J end lost 3 bases, and 14 bases lay between the germline ends. The CDR3 length is 15 residues.

The gene calls are TRBV4-1 and TRBJ1-2, with TRBD1 identical over 7 bases. After removal of 1 base from V and 4 bases from J, the junction contained 3 bases not matched to a gene. The CDR3 covers 14 residues. Germline V CDR1 and CDR2: MGHRA, YSYEKL. Here the CDR3 reads CASSQVEGAYGYTF. The DNA for the CDR3 is TGCGCCAGCAGCCAAGTTGAGGGGGCCTATGGCTACACCTTC.

The V and J genes are TRBV9 and TRBJ1-1; TRBD1 agrees at 8 bases. This CDR3 spans 15 amino acids. With 4 bases clipped from V and 1 base from J, the junction kept 6 bases outside the gene matches. From germline, CDR1 is SGDLS and CDR2 YYNGEE. The CDR3 protein is CASSPSGGANTEAFF. In DNA form, the CDR3 reads TGTGCCAGCAGCCCATCAGGGGGCGCGAACACTGAAGCTTTCTTT.